This T cell receptor (beta chain) was recorded in a study of Graves' ophthalmopathy and Graves' hyperthyroidism. Diagnoses were established from clinical symptoms, serum thyroxine, TRAb, thyroid ultrasound and orbital computed tomography. A few counts support this clonotype. What it binds is not known. RNA transcripts were the template, and TCR beta CDR3 regions were amplified from them. HTBI-primed first-round RT-PCR preceded second-round multiplex PCR. TCRdb called the multiplex PCR reads again in MiXCR, with one record for every CDR3 protein. The table records approximately 540,000 distinct CDR3 sequences, roughly 40% of them present only once. General study points: Sensitivity reached approximately 71% and specificity about 73% when the model predicted ophthalmopathy progression.

The CDR3 has 18 residues. The germline V gene encodes CDR1 SEHNR and CDR2 FQNEAQ (reference sequence). Unmatched junction bases numbered 11, after V lost 4 bases and J lost 3 bases. The rearrangement joins TRBV7-9 to TRBJ2-5, with 13 bases lining up with TRBD2. The TCR comes from an adult man with Graves' hyperthyroidism. Input material: peripheral blood or thyroid tissue (not recorded which). CDR3 sequence reads: CASSSPPGLAGTEETQYF. The CDR3 DNA follows: TGTGCCAGCAGCTCACCCCCGGGACTAGCGGGGACCGAAGAGACCCAGTACTTC.